This T cell receptor beta chain is drawn from a study of T cells in narcolepsy. The ends lost 2 bases at V and 1 base at J; junction bases unmatched: 10. CDR3 length: 19 amino acids. CDR1 and CDR2 (germline): SGHTA, FQGTGA. The data were produced by immunoSEQ multiplex PCR, yet TCRdb's version contains in-frame clones alone and is incomplete. The sample holds some 30,000 clones; over 75% are singletons and the top ten take roughly 1%. Sequencing was performed on memory (CD45RA-) CD4+ T cells from blood. This TCR was recovered from a human donor in good health. The chain recombines TRBV7-3 with TRBJ2-6, with TRBD1 matching 8 bases. CDR3: CASSLAGQGLSSGANVLTF. As DNA, the CDR3 is TGTGCCAGCAGCTTAGCTGGACAGGGACTCTCATCTGGGGCCAACGTCCTGACTTTC.